The 13 T cell receptor beta chains presented below share a single source sample, sequenced in a study of cytomegalovirus exposure and HLA in healthy donors. The PCR employed 60 Vbeta primers together with 13 Jbeta primers. Repertoires were generated with immunoSEQ multiplex PCR, while TCRdb's copy carries only in-frame clones and drops some. This repertoire shows about 78,000 clones, about 80% found once; its top ten account for about 32%. Input material: PBMCs. The receptors derive from a man aged 45-65 years in good health and CMV-seropositive.

V gene TRBV2 combines with J gene TRBJ1-2; 8 nucleotides align to TRBD1. The CDR3 totals 13 residues. The germline V gene encodes CDR1 SNHLY and CDR2 FYNNEI. V gave up 6 bases and J gave up 4 bases; unmatched junction bases: 4. CDR3 in DNA: TGTGCCAGCAGCTACGACAGGGGCTATGGCTACACCTTC. Translating gives CASSYDRGYGYTF. Combining the CDR3 with reference TRBV2 and TRBJ1-2 gives the whole variable domain EPEVTQTPSHQVTQMGQEVILRCVPISNHLYFYWYRQILGQKVEFLVSFYNNEISEKSEIFDDQFSVERPDGSNFTLKIRSTKLEDSAMYFCASSYDRGYGYTFGSGTRLTVV.

The rearrangement links TRBV19 to TRBJ2-7; D gene ambiguous. V was clipped by 7 bases and J by 2 bases, with 15 bases between them. The length of the CDR3 is 14 residues. Germline values: CDR1 LNHDA, CDR2 SQIVND (reference sequence). The DNA of the CDR3 is TGTGCCAGTACCCAAAGAGGAGTCACCTACGAGCAGTACTTC. Amino acid sequence: CASTQRGVTYEQYF.

The V call is TRBV27, the J call TRBJ1-1; 7 bases map to TRBD1. After removal of 2 bases from V and 8 bases from J, the junction contained 23 bases not matched to a gene. Germline values: CDR1 MNHEY, CDR2 SMNVEV (reference sequence). CDR3 size: 19 residues. The CDR3 nucleotides read TGTGCCAGCAGTTTACAGAACCTCCGGGACAGTCCGGTTGGGTCCGAAGCTTTCTTT. The encoded protein is CASSLQNLRDSPVGSEAFF.

The CDR3 DNA sequence: TGTGCCAGTAGTATAGCAGGAGGATATCAGCCCCAGCATTTT. It is translated as CASSIAGGYQPQHF. The chain employs TRBV19 and TRBJ1-5; D is ambiguous. Germline-derived CDR1 and CDR2 are LNHDA and SQIVND (reference sequence). Trimming took 1 base from V and 5 from J, leaving 9 bases between them. The CDR3 sequence is 14 residues long. Drawing the rest from reference TRBV19 and TRBJ1-5, the complete variable domain is DGGITQSPKYLFRKEGQNVTLSCEQNLNHDAMYWYRQDPGQGLRLIYYSQIVNDFQKGDIAEGYSVSREKKESFPLTVTSAQKNPTAFYLCASSIAGGYQPQHFGDGTRLSIL.

The rearrangement joins TRBV15 to TRBJ2-2; D unresolved. Per the germline V gene, CDR1 is LNHNV and CDR2 is YYDKDF (reference sequence). This CDR3 spans 14 amino acids. V lost 0 bases to trimming and J lost 5 bases, with 7 bases between them. The CDR3 loop is CATSRDPTTGELFF. The CDR3 DNA is TGTGCCACCAGCAGAGATCCAACAACCGGGGAGCTGTTTTTT.

Of note for this clone: One end of the junction does not line up with germline, which may come from a read error. The rearrangement links TRBV7-9 to TRBJ1-5, with D perhaps matching TRBD1 (5 bases). This CDR3 region has 12 residues. Germline assignment: CDR1 SEHNR and CDR2 FQNEAQ (reference sequence). The CDR3 reads CSSSFQGQPQHF. The CDR3 DNA sequence: TGTTCCAGCAGCTTTCAGGGTCAGCCCCAGCATTTT.

This chain uses TRBV30 with TRBJ2-7; the match to TRBD1 covers 8 bases. Germline V gives CDR1 GTSNPN, CDR2 SVGIG (reference sequence). V shed 2 bases, J shed 5 bases, and the junction held 8 bases outside the gene matches. The CDR3 has 14 residues. CDR3 amino acids: CAWSSLGQGNEQYF. CDR3 sequence (DNA): TGTGCCTGGAGTTCCCTTGGACAGGGAAACGAGCAGTACTTC.

The V gene is TRBV5-4, the J gene TRBJ1-1, with TRBD1 as a possible D gene (5 bases). V lost 4 bases, J lost 8 bases, and 15 bases lay in between. CDR1 and CDR2 (germline): SGHNT, YYREEE (reference sequence). The CDR3 totals 13 residues. CDR3 DNA: TGTGCCAGCAGCGAACGCCGGCAGGGAGAAGCTTTCTTT. Translation: CASSERRQGEAFF.

V gene TRBV10-2 combines with J gene TRBJ1-5, with TRBD1 as a possible D gene (6 bases). The CDR3 sequence is 13 residues long. V gave up 6 bases and J gave up 3 bases, with 9 bases separating them. CDR1 is WSHSY and CDR2 is SAAADI in the germline V gene. The CDR3 DNA is TGCGCCAGCAGCCGGGACACCAATCAGCCCCAGCATTTT. Its translation: CASSRDTNQPQHF.

The chain is built from TRBV9 and TRBJ1-1; D is possibly TRBD1 (5 bases). The CDR3 has 14 amino acids. Looked up from germline, CDR1 is SGDLS and CDR2 is YYNGEE. V shed 0 bases and J shed 4 bases, with 10 bases lying between them. DNA of the CDR3: TGTGCCAGCAGCGTAGCTCCGGGGGGCACTGAAGCTTTCTTT. Translation: CASSVAPGGTEAFF.

The chain combines TRBV5-1 with TRBJ1-2; the match to TRBD1 covers 9 bases. Germline CDR1 is SGHRS and CDR2 is YFSETQ. Trimming cost V 4 bases and J 1 base; bases outside gene matches: 5. This CDR3 is 15 amino acids long. CDR3 in amino acids: CASSIGTGLNYGYTF. In DNA, the CDR3 is TGCGCCAGCAGCATCGGGACAGGGCTTAACTATGGCTACACCTTC.

The sample holds one count of this clone. The V and J genes are TRBV4-2 and TRBJ1-1; 8 positions match TRBD1. With V trimmed by 1 base and J by 12 bases, 4 bases remained unmatched. This CDR3 contains 12 residues. CDR1 and CDR2 (germline): LGHNA, YNFKEQ. CDR3 bases: TGTGCCAGCAGCCAAGTGGACAGGGAAACTTTCTTT. The encoded protein is CASSQVDRETFF.

This clone was observed a single time. V and J are TRBV15 and TRBJ2-5, with TRBD1 identical over 8 bases. This CDR3 has 15 residues. Germline-derived CDR1 and CDR2 are LNHNV and YYDKDF (reference sequence). The V and J ends lost 0 bases and 2 bases, in that order; junction bases with no gene match: 2. The CDR3 spells CATSRDDRGQETQYF. Here the CDR3 DNA reads TGTGCCACCAGCAGAGACGACAGGGGACAAGAGACCCAGTACTTC.